The present T cell receptor (beta chain) was sequenced within a study of T cell changes during pregnancy in multiple sclerosis. The CDR3 has 15 amino acids. Trimming left V 3 bases short and J 3 bases short, with 12 bases between. Germline V CDR1 and CDR2: MNHNS, SASEGT. Only in-frame clones appear in the TCRdb table, and some are missing; sequencing was by immunoSEQ multiplex PCR. The sample contains about 85,000 clones, approximately 90% of which appear only once. The sequence derives from a female donor with multiple sclerosis, enrolled in a pregnancy study. The chain uses TRBV6-1 and TRBJ2-4; D possibly corresponds to TRBD2 (6 bases). Here the sequenced sample was peripheral blood, taken in the first trimester of pregnancy. The CDR3 reads CASSDAGWDKNIQYF. The CDR3 region has the DNA TGTGCCAGCAGTGATGCGGGATGGGACAAAAACATTCAGTACTTC.